Each of the 13 T cell receptor beta chains below was sequenced from the same sample in a study of blood T cell repertoires in COVID-19. Clones were sequenced by immunoSEQ multiplex PCR, and TCRdb holds only the in-frame ones, with some missing. This repertoire shows 190,000 or so clones, approximately 87% found once; its top ten account for 2% to 3%. Sequenced material: peripheral blood. The source is a man aged 40-49 years with active or convalescent COVID-19.

The chain carries TRBV28 and TRBJ1-1; D uncertain. This CDR3 is built from 13 residues. The V gene's germline CDR1 is MDHEN and CDR2 SYDVKM. Trimming removed 3 bases at V and 2 bases at J, with 7 bases between. The CDR3 is CASSFVENTEAFF. For the CDR3, the DNA is TGTGCCAGCAGTTTTGTAGAAAACACTGAAGCTTTCTTT. The full variable domain, rest sourced from reference TRBV28 and TRBJ1-1, is DVKVTQSSRYLVKRTGEKVFLECVQDMDHENMFWYRQDPGLGLRLIYFSYDVKMKEKGDIPEGYSVSREKKERFSLILESASTNQTSMYLCASSFVENTEAFFGQGTRLTVV.

V is TRBV28 and J is TRBJ1-4; TRBD1 matches at 9 bases. Germline CDR1 and CDR2: MDHEN and SYDVKM. This CDR3 contains 15 residues. J lost 7 bases, V lost 6 bases, and 9 bases had no gene match. In nucleotides, the CDR3 is TGTGCCAGCAGATTACCGGGACAGGGATCTGAAAAACTGTTTTTT. Its protein product is CASRLPGQGSEKLFF.

This sequence joins TRBV9 and TRBJ2-2; D ambiguous. Trimming removed 0 bases at V and 0 bases at J, with 12 bases between. CDR3 length: 17 amino acids. Germline V lookup: CDR1 SGDLS, CDR2 YYNGEE. CDR3 loop: CASSVDLRSANTGELFF. The CDR3 DNA follows: TGTGCCAGCAGCGTAGATCTGAGGTCGGCGAACACCGGGGAGCTGTTTTTT.

V usage is TRBV10-3 and J usage is TRBJ2-5, with 11 nucleotides matching TRBD2. The CDR3 sequence is 16 residues long. CDR1 is ENHRY, CDR2 SYGVKD, per germline. V was pared by 0 bases and J by 3 bases, with 3 bases of the junction left unmatched. The CDR3 DNA follows: TGTGCCATCAGTGAGTCTTGGGGACTAGCGGAAGAGACCCAGTACTTC. This encodes CAISESWGLAEETQYF.

The chain uses TRBV9 and TRBJ1-1; 8 bases fit TRBD1. V was pared by 0 bases and J by 8 bases, with 3 bases of the junction left unmatched. Germline CDR1 is SGDLS and CDR2 is YYNGEE. CDR3 length: 13 residues. The CDR3 region has the DNA TGTGCCAGCAGCGTAGCTGGGACAGGAGAAGCTTTCTTT. Residues: CASSVAGTGEAFF.

This clone was picked up a small number of times. The V call is TRBV11-2, the J call TRBJ1-1; the D is unclear. The CDR3 length is 14 residues. Germline-derived CDR1 and CDR2 are SGHAT and FQNNGV. The ends were cut back, 5 bases at V and 1 base at J, with 11 bases in the middle. The CDR3, as DNA: TGTGCCAGCAGCCATATCAGGAAGAACACTGAAGCTTTCTTT. It translates to CASSHIRKNTEAFF.

The chain links TRBV28 to TRBJ2-5, with 7 bases matching TRBD1. V shed 6 bases and J 3 bases; nucleotides not matched to a gene: 10. The CDR3 has 15 amino acids. Per the germline V gene, CDR1 is MDHEN and CDR2 is SYDVKM. The CDR3 DNA is TGTGCCAGCAGCCCACGAGGGGGCGTTAAAGAGACCCAGTACTTC. Translation: CASSPRGGVKETQYF.

The V gene is TRBV3-1 (or the pseudogene TRBV3-2), the J gene TRBJ1-1; weak D call: TRBD1 (5 bases). The germline V gene encodes CDR1 LGHDT and CDR2 YNNKEL (reference sequence). The CDR3 sequence is 17 residues long. Trimming cost V 4 bases and J 3 bases, with 21 bases left between them. CDR3: CASSPYRTRSADTEAFF. DNA of the CDR3: TGTGCCAGCAGCCCGTACAGGACCCGGAGCGCGGACACTGAAGCTTTCTTT.

This clone came up once. The chain uses TRBV6-5 and TRBJ1-3; TRBD1 aligns across 7 bases. The CDR3 length is 15 residues. Trimming took 6 bases from V and 0 from J; bases not matched to a gene: 5. Germline CDR1 is MNHEY and CDR2 is SVGAGI. The CDR3 loop reads CASSRGQSSGNTIYF. Written as DNA, the CDR3 is TGTGCCAGCAGCCGGGGACAGAGCTCTGGAAACACCATATATTTT.

This clone has just one count. This sequence joins TRBV14 and TRBJ1-4; D ambiguous. Germline assignment: CDR1 SGHDN and CDR2 FVKESK. V was pared by 2 bases and J by 5 bases, with 12 bases between. The CDR3 length is 15 residues. The CDR3 loop reads CASSQLVGLNEKLFF. CDR3 nucleotide sequence: TGTGCCAGCAGCCAATTGGTCGGACTGAATGAAAAACTGTTTTTT. The variable domain in full, completed from reference TRBV14 and TRBJ1-4, reads EAGVTQFPSHSVIEKGQTVTLRCDPISGHDNLYWYRRVMGKEIKFLLHFVKESKQDESGMPNNRFLAERTGGTYSTLKVQPAELEDSGVYFCASSQLVGLNEKLFFGSGTQLSVL.

The V and J genes are TRBV6-1 and TRBJ2-3, with 8 bases fitting TRBD2. V was pared by 2 bases and J by 2 bases, with 3 bases of the junction left unmatched. Germline values: CDR1 MNHNS, CDR2 SASEGT. The CDR3 covers 15 residues. The CDR3 region is CASSESGGLTDTQYF. The CDR3 DNA reads TGTGCCAGCAGTGAATCGGGGGGGCTCACAGATACGCAGTATTTT.

This chain connects TRBV3-1 (or the pseudogene TRBV3-2) to TRBJ2-5, with no clear D. CDR1 is LGHDT, CDR2 YNNKEL, per germline (reference sequence). CDR3 size: 12 residues. The V end lost 2 bases, the J end lost 4 bases, and 5 bases lay between the germline ends. The DNA of the CDR3 is TGTGCCAGCAGCCAAATTCGAGAGACCCAGTACTTC. Protein: CASSQIRETQYF.

The chain links TRBV6-1 to TRBJ1-4; 7 positions match TRBD1. Germline V CDR1 and CDR2: MNHNS, SASEGT. Unmatched junction bases numbered 2, after V lost 3 bases and J lost 7 bases. The CDR3 is 13 residues long. CDR3 nucleotide sequence: TGTGCCAGCAGTGAGACAGGGTTTGAAAAACTGTTTTTT. Its protein is CASSETGFEKLFF.